This T cell receptor (beta chain) was profiled in a study of T-cell memory formation after mild COVID-19. Turning to the study itself: The TCR clusters were mostly specific to one donor.

Trimming took off 8 bases at V and 4 bases at J, with 11 bases between the two ends. The CDR3 runs 12 residues. The V gene's germline CDR1 is MNHNY and CDR2 SVGAGI (reference sequence). Study-wide points: There were some responding clones in pre-infection memory, which suggested that cross-reactive memory had joined. Day 15 to 85 contracting clones showed balanced CD4/CD8; day 15 to 37 expanders favored CD4+.

Ten or more counts support this clonotype. No antigen is known for it. TCRdb fed the 5' RACE reads into MiXCR, producing one record per CDR3 protein. Counted here are hundreds of thousands of distinct CDR3 sequences, approximately 18% occurring once; the ten biggest clones make up roughly an eighth. The source is an adult woman who had mild COVID-19 (a few samples of this study predate the infection). Cell type and time point are not known. The chain uses TRBV6-6 and TRBJ1-2, with D perhaps matching TRBD1 (6 bases). The specimen was PBMCs or a T cell subset sorted from them (not recorded which). Here the CDR3 DNA reads TGTGCCAGCCAGGGGATGGGCTATGGCTACACCTTC. It encodes CASQGMGYGYTF.